This T cell receptor beta chain was profiled in a study of Ad26.COV2.S vaccination and SARS-CoV-2 variants. The method was immunoSEQ multiplex PCR; TCRdb's version includes in-frame clones alone and lacks a portion of them. The repertoire holds 300,000 to 400,000 clones, with about 85% as singletons. The CDR3 contains 14 residues. Per germline, CDR1 ENHRY and CDR2 SYGVKD. V lost 7 bases to trimming and J lost 9 bases; unmatched junction nucleotides: 12. Specified treatment: 15 to 20 received Ad26.COV2.S at low or high dose, single or two shots; 5 received placebo; per-sample allocation not given. Sample collection was performed on day 63 after the first vaccine or placebo injection.

The rearrangement links TRBV10-3 to TRBJ2-4; 7 positions agree with TRBD1. The sample was peripheral blood, taken in a trial of Ad26.COV2.S vaccine versus placebo. This clonotype was obtained from a person aged 18-60 years who received the Ad26.COV2.S COVID-19 vaccine or a placebo. The CDR3 reads CAIKGAGVTAIQYF. The CDR3 nucleotides are TGTGCCATCAAGGGGGCAGGAGTGACGGCCATTCAGTACTTC.